This T cell receptor beta chain appears in the sequencing data of a study of regulatory T cells in long-lasting Graves disease. iRepertoire HTBI primers and Arm-PCR of CDR3 regions built TCR beta libraries. MiXCR was run by TCRdb on the multiplex PCR reads, yielding one entry per CDR3 protein. Of 250,000 or so distinct CDR3 sequences listed, more than 15% were seen once; the top ten hold 14%. This clonotype was counted ten times or more. The CDR3 loop spans 14 amino acids. Germline lookup yields CDR1 MNHEY and CDR2 SMNVEV (reference sequence). Trimming cost V 6 bases and J 7 bases, with 15 bases left between them. This sample's time point: newly diagnosed GD, antithyroid drugs for less than 3 months. Construction of the TCR library relied on RNA isolated from PBMCs. The same sample was also studied in work on T cells in Graves' hyperthyroidism and ophthalmopathy.

The chain joins TRBV27 to TRBJ1-4; D not certain. The TCR originated in a woman in her thirties with Graves disease. The specimen was peripheral blood mononuclear cells (PBMCs), collected at new diagnosis, from a patient treated with antithyroid drugs. CDR3: CASRGSGRSEKLFF. The CDR3 nucleotides are TGTGCCAGCAGGGGTTCGGGTCGGAGTGAAAAACTGTTTTTT.